Listed here is a single T cell receptor beta chain. Its binding antigen is unknown. Per-base quality was not reported, and no clone a single base away is much larger than it. TCR beta chain CDR3 regions were immunosequenced with the ImmunoSEQ Assay (Adaptive Biotechnologies). On the study's bioinformatics: The ImmunoSEQ Analyzer platform was used to export TCRB rearrangements, read counts, read proportions and gene usage. T-cell clonality was calculated from productive rearrangements as 1 minus Pielou's evenness. In the clonal space homeostasis analysis, clonotypes were grouped as rare, small, medium, large or hyperexpanded (0.01 to 1 of the repertoire). TCR productive clonality was compared across immune clusters C1, C2 and C3 using the Wilcoxon rank sum test. Drawn from immuneACCESS, this table holds only the in-frame rearrangements with V and J called that TCRdb kept. Clones are partly lost; checked studies trace under half to an unresolved V gene and leave the rest unexplained. That table is the source of V, J and clone size, and D and trimming were worked out from the DNA. A total of under 11,000 clones appear in this sample, 60% to 75% of them only once. More than 15% of the sample lies in the top ten.

The data were obtained in a study of the immune and genomic landscape of osteosarcoma (TCRdb year 2020). About the investigation overall: A total of under 50 pediatric and adult patients with high-grade osteosarcoma made up the overall cohort, and the median age at diagnosis was approximately 25 years (range roughly 5-85). Poor-risk disease was overrepresented in the cohort, as 73% of patients had an unfavorable pathologic response to standard therapy and approximately 67% had died. In the overall cohort, 60% of patients were male, and localized disease at diagnosis was presented by about 77% of patients. The study profiled osteosarcoma specimens with whole genome, RNA and T-cell receptor sequencing plus immunohistochemistry and reverse phase protein arrays to define immunogenic potential. To characterize the osteosarcoma immunogenomic landscape, the TCR sequencing results were combined with transcriptome, protein array and immunostaining data. The goal of the study was to explain why immune checkpoint inhibitors show limited clinical activity in osteosarcoma. A couple of samples from the same tumor site were contributed by each of a few patients.

The germline V gene sets CDR1 to SGHDT and CDR2 to YYEEEE. V is reduced by 4 bases and J by 4 bases, leaving a spacing of 12 bases between them. The CDR3 covers 14 residues, taking in both the cysteine and the phenylalanine. Left in the record is the CDR3 DNA by itself, 42 bases read in frame from the first base. Findings and caveats that apply to the study as a whole: The clonality benchmarks were taken from external normal skin and healthy peripheral blood data instead of from matched normal tissue. Because osteosarcoma is rare and all possible samples were collected, sample size was not determined by any statistical method. Overall, productive TCR clonality was low, with an average of 0.09 and a maximum of 0.3, which suggests limited T-cell clonal expansion. TCR productive clonality was greater in the immune-hot C3 cluster than in the cold C1 cluster, although TCR productive clonality remained low overall. Alongside the frozen tumor specimens, matched blood was collected from only a couple of patients. In five cases a single hyperexpanded clone dominated the repertoire, and each of those five cases had fewer than 100 T-cell clonotypes.

The tumors sampled were post-treatment primary, local recurrence and metastasis specimens taken from patients with a poor prognosis. This sequence uses TRBV5-6 and TRBJ1-5; there is no confident call for the D gene. This sequence was found in a human donor with osteosarcoma. Sample: osteosarcoma tumor tissue from the lung. The nucleotides read TGTGCCAGCAGCCTGAACAGAGTTAATCAGCCCCAGCATTTT. Its translation is CASSLNRVNQPQHF.